What follows is one T cell receptor (beta chain) and its context. Its antigen is not identified. Time point described: baseline, week 1 (first vaccination visit). Noted treatment: pre-vaccination baseline after standard-of-care therapy. This sample stems from a study of a mutant IDH1 vaccine in newly diagnosed glioma. Study information: Males made up 62.5% and females about 40% of treated patients, whose mean age was about 37 years. Earlier treatment was radiotherapy, temozolomide, or both, with most getting both.

Notes on the study in general: It was approximately 92% of patients that developed vaccine-induced immune responses. Among top peripheral T cell clonotypes, changes seemed unrelated to pseudoprogression.

Repertoires were generated with immunoSEQ multiplex PCR, while TCRdb's copy carries only in-frame clones and drops some. The profile shows 40,000 or so clones, around 78% of them singletons. Germline lookup yields CDR1 SGHDT and CDR2 YYEEEE. This CDR3 is built from 14 residues. The V end lost 0 bases, the J end lost 0 bases, and 6 bases lay between the germline ends. The V and J genes are TRBV5-6 and TRBJ1-2; no reliable D call. This sequence was found in a man aged 40-50 years with glioma. Some clones in this sample may be carry-over from other donors' samples. Sequencing used PBMCs, obtained from a glioma patient treated with radiotherapy, temozolomide or both. CDR3 sequence: CASSLEQSNYGYTF. As DNA, the CDR3 is TGTGCCAGCAGCTTGGAACAGTCTAACTATGGCTACACCTTC.